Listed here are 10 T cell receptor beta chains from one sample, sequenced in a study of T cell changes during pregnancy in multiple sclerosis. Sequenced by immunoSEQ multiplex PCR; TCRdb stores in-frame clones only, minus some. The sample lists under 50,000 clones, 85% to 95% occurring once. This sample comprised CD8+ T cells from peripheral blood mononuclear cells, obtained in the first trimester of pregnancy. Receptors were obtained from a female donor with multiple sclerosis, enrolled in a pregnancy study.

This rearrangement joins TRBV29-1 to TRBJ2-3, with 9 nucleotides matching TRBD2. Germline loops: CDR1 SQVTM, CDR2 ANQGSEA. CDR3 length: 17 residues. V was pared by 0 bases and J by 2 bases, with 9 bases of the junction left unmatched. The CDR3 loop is CSVEDPKASGITDTQYF. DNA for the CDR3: TGCAGCGTTGAAGATCCAAAGGCTAGCGGGATCACAGATACGCAGTATTTT.

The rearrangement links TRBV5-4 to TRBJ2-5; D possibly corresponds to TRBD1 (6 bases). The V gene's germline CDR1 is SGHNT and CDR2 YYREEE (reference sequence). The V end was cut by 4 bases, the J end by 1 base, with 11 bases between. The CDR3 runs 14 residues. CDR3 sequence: CASSPVDSQETQYF. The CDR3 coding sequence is TGTGCCAGCAGCCCTGTGGACAGCCAAGAGACCCAGTACTTC.

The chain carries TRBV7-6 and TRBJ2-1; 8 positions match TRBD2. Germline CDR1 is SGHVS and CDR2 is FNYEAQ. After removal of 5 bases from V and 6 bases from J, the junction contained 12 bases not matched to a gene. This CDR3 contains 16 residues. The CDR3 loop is CASSLRSGSPFNEQFF. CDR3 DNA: TGTGCCAGCAGCCTCCGAAGCGGGAGCCCTTTCAATGAGCAGTTCTTC.

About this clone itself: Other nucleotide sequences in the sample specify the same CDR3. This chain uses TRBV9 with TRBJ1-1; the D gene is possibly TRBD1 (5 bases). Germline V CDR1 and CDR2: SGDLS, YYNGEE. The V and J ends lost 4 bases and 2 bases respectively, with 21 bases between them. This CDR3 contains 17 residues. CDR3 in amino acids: CASSSHLGGRPNTEAFF. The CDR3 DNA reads TGTGCCAGCAGCTCTCACCTCGGGGGACGGCCAAACACTGAAGCTTTCTTT.

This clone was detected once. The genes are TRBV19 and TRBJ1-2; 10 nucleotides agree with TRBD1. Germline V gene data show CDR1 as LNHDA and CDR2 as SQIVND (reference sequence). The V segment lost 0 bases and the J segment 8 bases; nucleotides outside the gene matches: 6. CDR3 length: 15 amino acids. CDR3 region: CASSIDGTGVEGYTF. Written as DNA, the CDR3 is TGTGCCAGTAGTATAGACGGGACAGGGGTTGAAGGCTACACCTTC.

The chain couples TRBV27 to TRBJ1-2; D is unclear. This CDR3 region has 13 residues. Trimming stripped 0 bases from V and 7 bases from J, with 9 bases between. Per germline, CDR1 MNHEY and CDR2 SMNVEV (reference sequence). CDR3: CASSLSPAGGYTF. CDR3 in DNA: TGTGCCAGCAGTTTATCGCCGGCAGGTGGCTACACCTTC.

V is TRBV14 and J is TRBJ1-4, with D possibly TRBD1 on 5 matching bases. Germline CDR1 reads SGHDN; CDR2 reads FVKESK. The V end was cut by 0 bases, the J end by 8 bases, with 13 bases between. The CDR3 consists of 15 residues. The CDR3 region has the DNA TGTGCCAGCAGCCAAGAAAGGGGTGGAAGGGAAAAACTGTTTTTT. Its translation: CASSQERGGREKLFF. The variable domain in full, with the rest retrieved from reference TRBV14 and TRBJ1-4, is EAGVTQFPSHSVIEKGQTVTLRCDPISGHDNLYWYRRVMGKEIKFLLHFVKESKQDESGMPNNRFLAERTGGTYSTLKVQPAELEDSGVYFCASSQERGGREKLFFGSGTQLSVL.

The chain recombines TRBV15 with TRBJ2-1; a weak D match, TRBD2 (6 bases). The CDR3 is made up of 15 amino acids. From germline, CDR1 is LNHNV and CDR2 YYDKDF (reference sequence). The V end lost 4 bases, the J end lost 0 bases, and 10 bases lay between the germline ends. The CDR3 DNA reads TGTGCCACCAGCAATAGCGGCAGCTCCTACAATGAGCAGTTCTTC. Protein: CATSNSGSSYNEQFF. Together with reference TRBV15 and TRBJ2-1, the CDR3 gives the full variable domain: DAMVIQNPRYQVTQFGKPVTLSCSQTLNHNVMYWYQQKSSQAPKLLFHYYDKDFNNEADTPDNFQSRRPNTSFCFLDIRSPGLGDTAMYLCATSNSGSSYNEQFFGPGTRLTVL.

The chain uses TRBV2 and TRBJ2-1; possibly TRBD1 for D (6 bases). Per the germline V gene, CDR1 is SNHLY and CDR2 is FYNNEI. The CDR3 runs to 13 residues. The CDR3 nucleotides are TGTGCGACAGGTCTTGGCTCCTACAATGAGCAGTTCTTC. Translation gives CATGLGSYNEQFF.

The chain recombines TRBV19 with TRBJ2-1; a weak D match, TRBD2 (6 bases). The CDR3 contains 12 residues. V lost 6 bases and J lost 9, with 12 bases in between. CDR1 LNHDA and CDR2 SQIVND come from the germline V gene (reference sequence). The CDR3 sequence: CASSPGGFEQFF. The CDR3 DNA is TGTGCCAGTAGCCCTGGAGGGTTTGAGCAGTTCTTC.